Following are 5 T cell receptor beta chains from one sample sequenced in a study of OX40 agonist ivuxolimab in advanced cancers. This table comes from immunoSEQ multiplex PCR, and its TCRdb copy is limited to in-frame clones, with some not included. The table has 50,000 to 80,000 clones, around 90% seen once. Sample: CD4+ or CD8+ T cells sorted from blood, taken in a trial of the OX40 agonist ivuxolimab. The source of these receptors is an adult with an advanced solid tumor such as melanoma, head and neck, liver or kidney cancer.

The chain joins TRBV5-5 to TRBJ2-5, with 8 bases identical to TRBD2. CDR1 and CDR2 from the germline V gene are SGHKS and YYEKEE (reference sequence). V was clipped by 1 base and J by 2 bases; unmatched bases: 7. This CDR3 region has 16 residues. The CDR3 reads CASSLSTSGGQETQYF. CDR3 in DNA: TGTGCCAGCAGCTTGTCAACCAGCGGGGGTCAAGAGACCCAGTACTTC.

The chain employs TRBV29-1 and TRBJ2-1; TRBD2 matches 9 bases. Per the germline V gene, CDR1 is SQVTM and CDR2 is ANQGSEA. The CDR3 contains 15 residues. Germline trimming cut 3 bases from V and 4 bases from J; bases unmatched to any gene: 7. CDR3 DNA: TGCAGCGTTGACGCGACTAGCGGAAGTTACAATGAGCAGTTCTTC. Encoded protein: CSVDATSGSYNEQFF.

The CDR3 protein is CASSGQGFRLNEQFF. CDR3 bases: TGTGCCAGCAGTGGGCAGGGATTTCGTTTGAATGAGCAGTTCTTC. The chain links TRBV6-1 to TRBJ2-1, with D perhaps TRBD1 (5 bases). From germline, CDR1 is MNHNS and CDR2 SASEGT. V was pared by 4 bases and J by 7 bases, with 17 bases between. The CDR3 is 15 amino acids.

This clone turned up a few times. In DNA, the CDR3 is TGTGCCAGCAGCGTTAGCGGGAGTTCAACAGATACGCAGTATTTT. It yields the protein CASSVSGSSTDTQYF. V gene TRBV9 combines with J gene TRBJ2-3, with 9 bases fitting TRBD2. V gave up 2 bases and J gave up 3 bases; unmatched junction bases: 4. The germline V gene encodes CDR1 SGDLS and CDR2 YYNGEE. There are 15 residues in the CDR3. The full variable domain, in which reference TRBV9 and TRBJ2-3 provide the parts outside the CDR3, is DSGVTQTPKHLITATGQRVTLRCSPRSGDLSVYWYQQSLDQGLQFLIQYYNGEERAKGNILERFSAQQFPDLHSELNLSSLELGDSALYFCASSVSGSSTDTQYFGPGTRLTVL.

The V call is TRBV15, the J call TRBJ2-1; TRBD2 might be the D (5 bases). The germline V gene encodes CDR1 LNHNV and CDR2 YYDKDF (reference sequence). The CDR3 runs 14 residues. Trimming left V 3 bases short and J 5 bases short, with 11 bases between. CDR3 DNA sequence: TGTGCCACCAGCAGTCTTAGCGCTCACAATGAGCAGTTCTTC. This encodes CATSSLSAHNEQFF.